What follows are 20 T cell receptor beta chains derived from one specimen sequenced in a study of blood T cell repertoires in COVID-19. Data came from immunoSEQ multiplex PCR; TCRdb stores just in-frame clones and leaves some out. The data show under 300,000 clones, approximately 85% seen once. The specimen was PBMCs or T cells enriched from blood (not recorded which). The receptors originated from a woman in her forties or fifties who had recovered from COVID-19.

This clone was detected once. V and J are TRBV5-1 and TRBJ2-7; 7 nucleotides agree with TRBD2. J gave up 3 bases and V 1 base, and 1 base lay outside the gene matches. Germline assignment: CDR1 SGHRS and CDR2 YFSETQ. The length of the CDR3 is 13 residues. CDR3 sequence reads: CASSLTSDYEQYF. CDR3 sequence (DNA): TGCGCCAGCAGCTTGACTAGCGACTACGAGCAGTACTTC.

The chain is built from TRBV2 and TRBJ1-1, with D unresolved. Germline V lookup: CDR1 SNHLY, CDR2 FYNNEI. This CDR3 comprises 13 residues. V was clipped by 4 bases and J by 1 base, with 7 bases between them. In DNA, the CDR3 is TGTGCCAGCAGTGCTAACGGGAACACTGAAGCTTTCTTT. It encodes CASSANGNTEAFF.

The chain uses TRBV4-1 and TRBJ2-3; D may be TRBD2 (7 bases). The germline gives CDR1 MGHRA, CDR2 YSYEKL. Trimming removed 2 bases from V and 5 bases from J, with 14 bases in between. The CDR3 consists of 15 residues. The CDR3 reads CASSQFGGGGDTQYF. As DNA, the CDR3 is TGCGCCAGCAGCCAATTTGGAGGGGGGGGAGATACGCAGTATTTT.

This clone was observed once. The chain joins TRBV27 to TRBJ2-3; 9 nucleotides align to TRBD1. The V and J ends lost 5 bases and 4 bases, in that order; junction bases with no gene match: 4. From germline, CDR1 is MNHEY and CDR2 SMNVEV (reference sequence). The CDR3 runs to 14 residues. The CDR3 loop reads CASSQRQGADTQYF. As DNA, the CDR3 is TGTGCCAGCAGTCAAAGACAGGGGGCAGATACGCAGTATTTT.

The V and J genes are TRBV9 and TRBJ2-3; TRBD2 is a possible D gene (5 bases). Germline assignment: CDR1 SGDLS and CDR2 YYNGEE. V dropped 4 bases and J dropped 2 bases, with 20 bases sitting between them. The CDR3 extends over 17 amino acids. The CDR3, as DNA: TGTGCCAGCAGCCTCACGACGGGGAATGACTACACAGATACGCAGTATTTT. As protein: CASSLTTGNDYTDTQYF.

The V and J genes are TRBV19 and TRBJ1-2, with TRBD1 as a possible D gene (6 bases). The CDR3 sequence is 15 residues long. Per germline, CDR1 LNHDA and CDR2 SQIVND (reference sequence). The V end lost 5 bases, the J end lost 6 bases, and 19 bases lay between the germline ends. The CDR3: CASSRLITGINGYTF. The CDR3 DNA sequence: TGTGCCAGTAGTCGTCTAATAACAGGGATTAATGGCTACACCTTC.

The CDR3 bases are TGTGCCAGCAGCTTAGATGGCGGGGTGACAGATACGCAGTATTTT. This translates into CASSLDGGVTDTQYF. V and J are TRBV7-9 and TRBJ2-3, with D perhaps TRBD2 (6 bases). The CDR3 runs to 15 residues. Germline V lookup: CDR1 SEHNR, CDR2 FQNEAQ (reference sequence). Trimming removed 1 base at V and 3 bases at J, with 11 bases between.

CDR3 bases: TGTGCCAGTAGTGCGGACAGGGGTAACTATGGCTACACCTTC. It specifies CASSADRGNYGYTF. This chain joins TRBV19 and TRBJ1-2; 9 nucleotides agree with TRBD1. The germline V gene encodes CDR1 LNHDA and CDR2 SQIVND (reference sequence). CDR3 length: 14 residues. Unmatched junction bases numbered 2, after V lost 5 bases and J lost 1 base. The variable domain in full, with the rest retrieved from reference TRBV19 and TRBJ1-2, is DGGITQSPKYLFRKEGQNVTLSCEQNLNHDAMYWYRQDPGQGLRLIYYSQIVNDFQKGDIAEGYSVSREKKESFPLTVTSAQKNPTAFYLCASSADRGNYGYTFGSGTRLTVV.

The CDR3 DNA reads as TGTGCCAGCAGTTTATCCGGGGTTTTGGGCCCTCAGCAAGAGACCCAGTACTTC. Translation: CASSLSGVLGPQQETQYF. The chain couples TRBV27 to TRBJ2-5, with D perhaps matching TRBD2 (5 bases). Per the germline V gene, CDR1 is MNHEY and CDR2 is SMNVEV (reference sequence). V was cut by 0 bases and J by 2 bases, with 19 bases left in between. This CDR3 has 18 residues.

The V and J genes are TRBV27 and TRBJ1-5; 8 bases fit TRBD1. The germline V gene has CDR1 MNHEY and CDR2 SMNVEV (reference sequence). Trimming at V came to 5 bases and at J to 3 bases, leaving 3 bases not matched to a gene. The CDR3 is 14 residues long. This chain's CDR3 is CASSPTGANQPQHF. The CDR3 bases are TGTGCCAGCAGTCCGACAGGGGCCAATCAGCCCCAGCATTTT.

The V call is TRBV14, the J call TRBJ2-1, with D tentatively TRBD2 (5 bases). V lost 6 bases, J lost 14 bases, and 17 bases lay in between. This CDR3 comprises 12 residues. Germline V CDR1 and CDR2: SGHDN, FVKESK. In DNA form, the CDR3 reads TGTGCCAGCAGTCCCATGCGCGGGTGGGAGTTCTTC. Its protein product is CASSPMRGWEFF.

The rearrangement links TRBV6-5 to TRBJ1-4; D is ambiguous. Germline V CDR1 and CDR2: MNHEY, SVGAGI. V lost 6 bases and J lost 0, with 8 bases in between. This CDR3 contains 14 residues. The CDR3 region is CASRRISTNEKLFF. CDR3 DNA: TGTGCCAGCAGGAGGATCTCAACTAATGAAAAACTGTTTTTT.

V is TRBV2 and J is TRBJ2-7, with no clear D. V lost 5 bases to trimming and J lost 3 bases, with 17 bases between them. CDR3 size: 15 residues. Germline CDR1 and CDR2: SNHLY and FYNNEI. CDR3 amino acids: CASSPKQNVGYEQYF. The CDR3 DNA reads TGTGCCAGCAGTCCCAAGCAAAATGTCGGCTACGAGCAGTACTTC.

V and J are TRBV4-1 and TRBJ2-1; D is ambiguous. Germline values: CDR1 MGHRA, CDR2 YSYEKL. V was trimmed by 1 base and J by 4 bases, leaving 20 bases between them. The CDR3 length is 18 residues. The CDR3 bases are TGCGCCAGCAGCCAAGCGATGGGTAGGAGCCGGATTTACAATGAGCAGTTCTTC. This encodes CASSQAMGRSRIYNEQFF.

The DNA for the CDR3 is TGCGCCAGCAGCCGGACAGGGGAGACTCCAGAGGGCTTTCTTGCCTCCTACGAGCAGTACTTC. It encodes CASSRTGETPEGFLASYEQYF. The rearrangement joins TRBV10-1 to TRBJ2-7; 9 positions match TRBD1. The length of the CDR3 is 21 residues. The germline V gene encodes CDR1 WNHNN and CDR2 SYGVQD (reference sequence). V gave up 6 bases and J gave up 0 bases; unmatched junction bases: 24.

The rearrangement uses TRBV7-8 and TRBJ2-1, with D perhaps matching TRBD2 (5 bases). Germline CDR1 and CDR2: SGHVS and FQNEAQ. With 0 bases removed from V and 0 bases from J, the gap between germline ends came to 9 bases. CDR3 size: 16 residues. The CDR3 region has the DNA TGTGCCAGCAGCTTAGCGGGAGAGAGCTCCTACAATGAGCAGTTCTTC. It yields the protein CASSLAGESSYNEQFF.

The chain recombines TRBV3-1 (or the pseudogene TRBV3-2) with TRBJ2-2; 8 bases are shared with TRBD2. The ends lost 0 bases at V and 0 bases at J; junction bases unmatched: 6. The CDR3 runs to 18 residues. In germline, CDR1 is LGHDT, CDR2 YNNKEL (reference sequence). CDR3 in DNA: TGTGCCAGCAGCCAAGATTTGAGCGGGAGTCCGAACACCGGGGAGCTGTTTTTT. Protein sequence: CASSQDLSGSPNTGELFF.

As concerns this clone: At the DNA level, this CDR3 is encoded by other sequences in the same sample as well. The chain carries TRBV28 and TRBJ1-5, with TRBD1 identical over 7 bases. V dropped 3 bases and J dropped 1; count of bases not matched to a gene: 0. The CDR3 totals 14 residues. The germline CDR1 and CDR2 sequences are MDHEN and SYDVKM. The DNA of the CDR3 is TGTGCCAGCAGTTTGACAGGGAGCAATCAGCCCCAGCATTTT. Protein: CASSLTGSNQPQHF.

V usage is TRBV5-1 and J usage is TRBJ2-7; TRBD1 aligns across 8 bases. V lost 0 bases and J lost 5; bases outside the gene matches: 7. The CDR3 totals 15 residues. Germline CDR1 and CDR2: SGHRS and YFSETQ. The CDR3 here is CASSLAGQGGDEQYF. CDR3 coding DNA: TGCGCCAGCAGCTTGGCCGGACAGGGTGGAGACGAGCAGTACTTC.

V is TRBV5-1 and J is TRBJ2-1; TRBD2 matches at 13 bases. The CDR3 loop spans 17 amino acids. V shed 1 base, J shed 6 bases, and the junction held 7 bases outside the gene matches. Germline CDR1 and CDR2: SGHRS and YFSETQ. The DNA of the CDR3 is TGCGCCAGCAGCTTGCTAGGACTAGCGGGAGAGGGCAATGAGCAGTTCTTC. This sequence encodes CASSLLGLAGEGNEQFF. The full variable domain, in which reference TRBV5-1 and TRBJ2-1 provide the parts outside the CDR3, is KAGVTQTPRYLIKTRGQQVTLSCSPISGHRSVSWYQQTPGQGLQFLFEYFSETQRNKGNFPGRFSGRQFSNSRSEMNVSTLELGDSALYLCASSLLGLAGEGNEQFFGPGTRLTVL.